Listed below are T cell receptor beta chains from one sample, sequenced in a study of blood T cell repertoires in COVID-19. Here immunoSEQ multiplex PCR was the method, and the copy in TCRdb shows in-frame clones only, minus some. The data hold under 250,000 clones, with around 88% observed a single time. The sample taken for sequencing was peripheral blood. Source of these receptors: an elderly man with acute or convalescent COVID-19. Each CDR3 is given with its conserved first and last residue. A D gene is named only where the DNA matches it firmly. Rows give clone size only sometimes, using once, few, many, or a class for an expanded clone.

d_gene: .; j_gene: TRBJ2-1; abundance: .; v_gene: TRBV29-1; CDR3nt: TGCAGCGTTGTAATCGGGAACCTTCCCTACAATGAGCAGTTCTTC; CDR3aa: CSVVIGNLPYNEQFF
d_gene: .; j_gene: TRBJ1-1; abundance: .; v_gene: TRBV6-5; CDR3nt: TGTGCCAGCAGTTACGGGCAGGGTAACACTGAAGCTTTCTTT; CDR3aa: CASSYGQGNTEAFF
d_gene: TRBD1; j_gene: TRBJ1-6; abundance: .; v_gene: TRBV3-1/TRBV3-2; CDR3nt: TGTGCCAGCAGCCAAGGTAGGGGGCCTAATTCACCCCTCCACTTT; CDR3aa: CASSQGRGPNSPLHF
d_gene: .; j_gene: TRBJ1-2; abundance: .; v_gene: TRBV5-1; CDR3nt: TGCGCCAGCAGCTCACAGGGTGAGCTCTATGGCTACACCTTC; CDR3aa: CASSSQGELYGYTF
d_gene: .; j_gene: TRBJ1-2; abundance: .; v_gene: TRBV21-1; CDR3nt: TGTGCCAGCAGCCCTCGGACAGGAGTGAGGATCTATGGCTACACCTTC; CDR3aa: CASSPRTGVRIYGYTF
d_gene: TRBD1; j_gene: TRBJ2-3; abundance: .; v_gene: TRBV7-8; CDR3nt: TGTGCCAGCAGCTTACGAAGGACAGGGCCAGATACGCAGTATTTT; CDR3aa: CASSLRRTGPDTQYF
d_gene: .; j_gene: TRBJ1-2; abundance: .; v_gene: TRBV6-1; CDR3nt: TGTGCCAGCAGTGAAGGCCGACAAACGAACTATGGCTACACCTTC; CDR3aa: CASSEGRQTNYGYTF
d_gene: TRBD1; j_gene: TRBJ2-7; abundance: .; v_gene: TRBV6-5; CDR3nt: TGTGCCAGCAGTTACCTGGGACAGGGTAACTACGAGCAGTACTTC; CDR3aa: CASSYLGQGNYEQYF
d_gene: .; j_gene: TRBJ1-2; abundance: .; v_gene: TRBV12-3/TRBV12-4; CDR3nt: TGTGCCAGCAAGGGGTTCGGTGGCTACACCTTC; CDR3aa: CASKGFGGYTF
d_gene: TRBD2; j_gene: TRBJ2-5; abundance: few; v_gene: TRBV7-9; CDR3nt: TGTGCCAGCAGCTTACCCGTACTAGCGGGGGGTCGGGAGACCCAGTACTTC; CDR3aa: CASSLPVLAGGRETQYF
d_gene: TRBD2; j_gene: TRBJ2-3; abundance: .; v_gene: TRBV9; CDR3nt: TGTGCCAGCAGCGTAGCTATCAGCGGGGGCCCAACTAGCACAGATACGCAGTATTTT; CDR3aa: CASSVAISGGPTSTDTQYF
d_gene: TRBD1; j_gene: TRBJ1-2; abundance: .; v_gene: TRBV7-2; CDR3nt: TGTGCCAGCAGCCAAAACAGGGGGAGCGGCTACACCTTC; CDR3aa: CASSQNRGSGYTF
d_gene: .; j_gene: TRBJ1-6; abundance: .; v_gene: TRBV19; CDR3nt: TGTGCCAGTAGTATCACAGCATATAATTCACCCCTCCACTTT; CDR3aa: CASSITAYNSPLHF
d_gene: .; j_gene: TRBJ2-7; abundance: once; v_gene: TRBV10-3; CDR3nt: TGTGCCATCAGTGCGAATCTTGGCGGCTACGAGCAGTACTTC; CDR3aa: CAISANLGGYEQYF
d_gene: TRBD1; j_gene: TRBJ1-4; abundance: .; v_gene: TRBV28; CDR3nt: TGTGCCAGCAGCCCCTCGGGGACAGGGTTCGAAAAACTGTTTTTT; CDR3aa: CASSPSGTGFEKLFF
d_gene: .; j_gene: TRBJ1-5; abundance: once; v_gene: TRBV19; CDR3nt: TGTGCCAGTAGTATTCGAGCGGGTCAGCCCCAGCATTTT; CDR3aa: CASSIRAGQPQHF
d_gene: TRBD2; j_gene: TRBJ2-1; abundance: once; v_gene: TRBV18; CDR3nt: TGTGCCAGCTCACCGGGACTAGGCGGCAATGAGCAGTTCTTC; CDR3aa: CASSPGLGGNEQFF
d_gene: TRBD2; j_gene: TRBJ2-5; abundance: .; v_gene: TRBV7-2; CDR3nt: TGTGCCAGCAGCGCCATGGGACTAGCAGGAGAGACCCAGTACTTC; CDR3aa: CASSAMGLAGETQYF
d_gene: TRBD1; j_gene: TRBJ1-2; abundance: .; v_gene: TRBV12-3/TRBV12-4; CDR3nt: TGTGCCAGCAGAAGGGACAGCTACTATGGCTACACCTTC; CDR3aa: CASRRDSYYGYTF
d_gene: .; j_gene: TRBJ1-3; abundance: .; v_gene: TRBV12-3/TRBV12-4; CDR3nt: TGTGCCAGCAGTTTGGGGACAATCAACACCATATATTTT; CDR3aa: CASSLGTINTIYF
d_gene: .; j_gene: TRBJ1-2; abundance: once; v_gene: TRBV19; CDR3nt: TGTGCCAGTACCATCCGGCAGGGGAACTATGGCTACACCTTC; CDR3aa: CASTIRQGNYGYTF
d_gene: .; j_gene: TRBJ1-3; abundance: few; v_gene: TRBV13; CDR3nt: TGTGCCAGCAGCTTAGCGACAGTGGCAGGAAACACCATATATTTT; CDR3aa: CASSLATVAGNTIYF
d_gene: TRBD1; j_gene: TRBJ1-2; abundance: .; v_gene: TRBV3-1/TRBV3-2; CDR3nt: TGTGCCAGCAGCCAGTGGGACAGAGTTAACTATGGCTACACCTTC; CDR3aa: CASSQWDRVNYGYTF
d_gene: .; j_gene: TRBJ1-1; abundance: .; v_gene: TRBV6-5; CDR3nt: TGTGCCAGCAGCACCCTCGGGGGGGTCCCTGAAGCTTTCTTT; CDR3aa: CASSTLGGVPEAFF
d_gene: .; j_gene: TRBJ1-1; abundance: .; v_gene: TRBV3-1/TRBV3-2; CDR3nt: TGTGCCAGCAGCCAAGGTGGGGGCATGAACACTGAAGCTTTCTTT; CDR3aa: CASSQGGGMNTEAFF
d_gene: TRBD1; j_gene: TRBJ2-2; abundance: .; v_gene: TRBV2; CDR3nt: TGTGCCAGCAGTTTAAAACAGGGGAGCACCGGGGAGCTGTTTTTT; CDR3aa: CASSLKQGSTGELFF
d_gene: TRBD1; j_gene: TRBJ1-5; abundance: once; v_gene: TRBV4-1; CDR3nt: TGCGCCAGCAGCCAAGATATCAGGGGGCTTCAGCCCCAGCATTTT; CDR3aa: CASSQDIRGLQPQHF
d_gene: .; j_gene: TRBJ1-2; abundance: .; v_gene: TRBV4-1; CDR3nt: TGCGCCAGCAGCCAAGATCTAGGGGCCTCCTATGGCTACACCTTC; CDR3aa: CASSQDLGASYGYTF
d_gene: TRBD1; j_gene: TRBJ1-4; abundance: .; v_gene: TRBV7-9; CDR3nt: TGTGCCAGCAGCGTAGGTCCGGGACAGGCGTACGAAAAACTGTTTTTT; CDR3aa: CASSVGPGQAYEKLFF
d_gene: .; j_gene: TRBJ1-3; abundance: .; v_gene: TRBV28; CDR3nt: TGTGCCAGCCGGGGTGCTGGAAACACCATATATTTT; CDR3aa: CASRGAGNTIYF
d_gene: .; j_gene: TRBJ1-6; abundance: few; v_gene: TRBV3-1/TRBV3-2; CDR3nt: TGTGCCAGCAGCCAAGGACAGGAGGATTCACCCCTCCACTTT; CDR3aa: CASSQGQEDSPLHF
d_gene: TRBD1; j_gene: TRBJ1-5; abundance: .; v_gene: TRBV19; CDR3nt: TGTGCCAGTAGTATCGGACAGGGGGCAAATCAGCCCCAGCATTTT; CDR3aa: CASSIGQGANQPQHF
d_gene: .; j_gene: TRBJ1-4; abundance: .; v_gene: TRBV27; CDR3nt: TGTGCCAGCAGGGAGAATGGGGAGTGGGAAAAACTGTTTTTT; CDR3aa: CASRENGEWEKLFF
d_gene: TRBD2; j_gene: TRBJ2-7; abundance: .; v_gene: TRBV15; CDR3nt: TGTGCCACCAGCCTGGGCTCACTAGCGAGGGAGCAGTACTTC; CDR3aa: CATSLGSLAREQYF
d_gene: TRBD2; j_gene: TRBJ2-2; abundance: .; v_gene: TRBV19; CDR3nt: TGTGCCAGTAGTATAGATCTAGCGGGAGCGTATCCCGGGGAGCTGTTTTTT; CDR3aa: CASSIDLAGAYPGELFF
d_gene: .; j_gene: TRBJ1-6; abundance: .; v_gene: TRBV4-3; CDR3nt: TGCGCCAGCAGCCAAGAGATACAACAGGGAAATTCACCCCTCCACTTT; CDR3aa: CASSQEIQQGNSPLHF
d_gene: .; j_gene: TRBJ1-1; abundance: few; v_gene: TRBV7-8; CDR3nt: TGTGCCAGCAGCTTAATCAGAGGAGAGAACCCTGAAGCTTTCTTT; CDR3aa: CASSLIRGENPEAFF
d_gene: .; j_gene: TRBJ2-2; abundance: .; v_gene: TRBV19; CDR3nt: TGTGCCAGTAGTTCCTATCTGAGGGTAGGAGGGACGAACACCGGGGAGCTGTTTTTT; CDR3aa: CASSSYLRVGGTNTGELFF
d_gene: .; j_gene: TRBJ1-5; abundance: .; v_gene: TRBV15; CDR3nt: TGTGCCACCGTGGGGGCGGGCACAGGAGATTATAGCAATCAGCCCCAGCATTTT; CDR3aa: CATVGAGTGDYSNQPQHF
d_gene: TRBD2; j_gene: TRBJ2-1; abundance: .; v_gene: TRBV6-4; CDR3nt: TGTGCCAGCACCGCCACGTCGGGAGGCTCCTACAATGAGCAGTTCTTC; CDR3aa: CASTATSGGSYNEQFF
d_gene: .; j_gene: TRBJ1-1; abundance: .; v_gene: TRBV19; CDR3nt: TGTGCCAGTACTCTAAGGGGGAGGAACACTGAAGCTTTCTTT; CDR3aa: CASTLRGRNTEAFF
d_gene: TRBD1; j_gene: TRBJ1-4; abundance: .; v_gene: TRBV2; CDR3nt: TGTGCCAGCAGTGAAAACAGGGGCGCGAGAAAACTGTTTTTT; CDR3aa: CASSENRGARKLFF
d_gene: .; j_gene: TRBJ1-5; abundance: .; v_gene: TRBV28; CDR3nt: TGTGCCAGCAGTTTAACGGGACAATTCAATCAGCCCCAGCATTTT; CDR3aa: CASSLTGQFNQPQHF
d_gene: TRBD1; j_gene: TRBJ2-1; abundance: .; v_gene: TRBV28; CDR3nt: TGTGCCAGCAGTATTACGGGACAGTACAATGAGCAGTTCTTC; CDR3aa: CASSITGQYNEQFF
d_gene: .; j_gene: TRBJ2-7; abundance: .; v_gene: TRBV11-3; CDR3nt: TGTGCCAGCAGCCAAGCCCCGAGCTCCTACGAGCAGTACTTC; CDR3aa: CASSQAPSSYEQYF
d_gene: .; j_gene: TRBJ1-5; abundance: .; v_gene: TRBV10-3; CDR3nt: TGTGCCATCAGTGTGGACAGCGCCAGCAATCAGCCCCAGCATTTT; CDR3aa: CAISVDSASNQPQHF